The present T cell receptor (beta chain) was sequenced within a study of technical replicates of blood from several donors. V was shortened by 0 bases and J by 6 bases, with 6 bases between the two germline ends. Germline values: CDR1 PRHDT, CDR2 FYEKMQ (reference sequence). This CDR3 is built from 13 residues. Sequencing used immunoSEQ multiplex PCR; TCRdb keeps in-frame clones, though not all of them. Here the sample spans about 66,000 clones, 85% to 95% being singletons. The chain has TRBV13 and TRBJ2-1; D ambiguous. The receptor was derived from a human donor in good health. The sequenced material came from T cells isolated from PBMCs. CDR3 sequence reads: CASSLGGSNEQFF. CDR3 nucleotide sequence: TGTGCCAGCAGCTTAGGTGGTAGCAATGAGCAGTTCTTC.